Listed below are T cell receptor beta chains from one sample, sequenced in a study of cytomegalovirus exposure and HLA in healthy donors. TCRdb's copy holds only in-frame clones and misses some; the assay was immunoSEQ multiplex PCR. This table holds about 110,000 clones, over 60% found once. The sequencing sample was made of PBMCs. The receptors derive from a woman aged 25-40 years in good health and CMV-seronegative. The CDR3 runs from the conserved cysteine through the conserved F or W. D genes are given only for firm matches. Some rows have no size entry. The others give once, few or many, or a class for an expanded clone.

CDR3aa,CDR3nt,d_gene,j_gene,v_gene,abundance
CASGGRGIYNEQFF,TGTGCCAGCGGAGGGCGGGGAATTTACAATGAGCAGTTCTTC,.,TRBJ2-1,TRBV6-5,.
CASSIGGPNYGYTF,TGTGCCAGTAGTATAGGCGGGCCTAACTATGGCTACACCTTC,.,TRBJ1-2,TRBV19,.
CASSDGAGAGGALKQYF,TGTGCCAGCAGTGATGGGGCAGGGGCGGGGGGTGCTCTGAAGCAGTACTTC,TRBD2,TRBJ2-7,TRBV6-1,.
CASREAGGDEQYF,TGTGCCAGCAGGGAAGCAGGGGGAGACGAGCAGTACTTC,TRBD1,TRBJ2-7,TRBV27,.
CASSWTGENTEAFF,TGTGCCAGCAGTTGGACAGGAGAGAACACTGAAGCTTTCTTT,TRBD1,TRBJ1-1,TRBV27,.
CASSVVSGMTGELFF,TGTGCCAGCAGTGTCGTTAGCGGGATGACCGGGGAGCTGTTTTTT,TRBD2,TRBJ2-2,TRBV2,few
CASSVRRSGGELFF,TGTGCCAGCAGCGTTAGGAGGTCGGGTGGGGAGCTGTTTTTT,.,TRBJ2-2,TRBV9,.
CASSSPRTSGEQFF,TGTGCCAGCAGCTCACCCCGGACTAGCGGTGAGCAGTTCTTC,TRBD2,TRBJ2-1,TRBV11-2,.
CSGRAEADYGYTF,TGCAGCGGGAGGGCGGAGGCTGACTATGGCTACACCTTC,.,TRBJ1-2,TRBV29-1,once
CASSQFNEQFF,TGTGCCAGCAGTCAATTCAATGAGCAGTTCTTC,.,TRBJ2-1,TRBV27,.
CASSTSFGGTEAFF,TGTGCCAGTAGCACGTCTTTTGGAGGCACTGAAGCTTTCTTT,.,TRBJ1-1,TRBV19,.
CAISEIGDQETQYF,TGTGCCATCAGTGAGATCGGTGACCAAGAGACCCAGTACTTC,.,TRBJ2-5,TRBV10-3,.
CASSKARGDEAFF,TGTGCCAGCAGCAAAGCGCGGGGCGATGAAGCTTTCTTT,.,TRBJ1-1,TRBV21-1,.
CAWSWSSQSTDTQYF,TGTGCCTGGAGTTGGTCTAGCCAAAGCACAGATACGCAGTATTTT,.,TRBJ2-3,TRBV30,.
CAISAGGRNTEAFF,TGTGCCATCAGTGCAGGGGGTCGAAACACTGAAGCTTTCTTT,TRBD1,TRBJ1-1,TRBV10-3,few
CASSITGTGKNEQYF,TGTGCCAGCAGTATAACCGGGACAGGGAAGAACGAGCAGTACTTC,TRBD1,TRBJ2-7,TRBV25-1,once
CASTRGQSYEQYF,TGTGCCAGCACACGGGGACAGAGCTACGAGCAGTACTTC,TRBD1,TRBJ2-7,TRBV7-9,.
CASSPLSQGSETQYF,TGTGCCAGCTCACCATTGTCACAGGGGAGTGAGACCCAGTACTTC,TRBD1,TRBJ2-5,TRBV18,once
CASGYRGHSYEQYF,TGTGCCAGCGGCTACAGGGGCCACTCCTACGAGCAGTACTTC,TRBD1,TRBJ2-7,TRBV6-5,.
CASSMPGLSIQYF,TGTGCCAGTAGTATGCCGGGACTATCCATTCAGTACTTC,TRBD2,TRBJ2-4,TRBV19,.
CASSEATGEYRGYTF,TGTGCCAGCAGTGAAGCGACAGGGGAGTATCGGGGCTACACCTTC,TRBD1,TRBJ1-2,TRBV2,.
CSVAQTNYGYTF,TGCAGCGTTGCCCAGACTAACTATGGCTACACCTTC,.,TRBJ1-2,TRBV29-1,.
CASEEGTDTQYF,TGTGCCAGCGAGGAGGGCACAGATACGCAGTATTTT,.,TRBJ2-3,TRBV28,.
CATSSAGLFADTQYF,TGTGCCACCAGCAGCGCGGGGCTCTTCGCAGATACGCAGTATTTT,.,TRBJ2-3,TRBV15,.
CATGRTEYEQYF,TGTGCCACCGGAAGGACAGAGTACGAGCAGTACTTC,.,TRBJ2-7,TRBV15,.
CASSQGQGSETQYF,TGTGCCAGCAGCCAGGGACAGGGATCGGAGACCCAGTACTTC,TRBD1,TRBJ2-5,TRBV7-9,once
CASSLPGGYEQYF,TGTGCCAGCAGCTTGCCAGGGGGCTACGAGCAGTACTTC,TRBD1,TRBJ2-7,TRBV5-8,.